This T cell receptor beta chain was obtained from a study of response to subunit inactivated influenza vaccine (dated by TCRdb to 2016 to 2019). The study in broad terms: The study used deep quantitative T cell receptor repertoire profiling to track responses to a trivalent subunit inactivated influenza vaccine.

The investigation overall reported the following: It was suggested by the authors that each seasonal influenza vaccination may recruit only a limited number of new T cells.

The method behind the library was RT-PCR. Sequencing instrument: Illumina HiSeq 2500. Using fastp at Q25 and MiXCR, TCRdb reprocessed the public reads and kept productive beta chains. Each entry merges the rows of one CDR3 protein and shows their most common DNA and genes. For this sample there are around 480,000 distinct CDR3 sequences; approximately 10% appear just once. Clones ranked in the top ten supply over 9.5% of the sample. Taken from the germline V gene, the CDR1 and CDR2 loops are SGHRS and YFSETQ. V trim: 4 bases; J trim: 3 bases; unmatched bases: 5. The CDR3 numbers 14 residues from cysteine through phenylalanine. CDR3 DNA only is kept here, 42 bases in frame from base 1. The sample's time point label is to be understood as: around 45 days after influenza vaccine administration. This clonotype was recorded a few times. Its antigen target is currently unknown. No base quality information exists; no much larger clone differs at one position.

The sample consisted of PBMCs from blood, taken 40 to 50 days after vaccination. The rearrangement combines TRBV5-1 with TRBJ2-7, with 9 bases aligning to TRBD1. The receptor was derived from a man between 50 and 59 years old who received an inactivated influenza vaccine. Donor details come from another sample of the same person, matched by shared clones. The base sequence is TGCGCCAGCAGCGTGGACAGGGGCCGCTACGAGCAGTACTTC. It translates as CASSVDRGRYEQYF.